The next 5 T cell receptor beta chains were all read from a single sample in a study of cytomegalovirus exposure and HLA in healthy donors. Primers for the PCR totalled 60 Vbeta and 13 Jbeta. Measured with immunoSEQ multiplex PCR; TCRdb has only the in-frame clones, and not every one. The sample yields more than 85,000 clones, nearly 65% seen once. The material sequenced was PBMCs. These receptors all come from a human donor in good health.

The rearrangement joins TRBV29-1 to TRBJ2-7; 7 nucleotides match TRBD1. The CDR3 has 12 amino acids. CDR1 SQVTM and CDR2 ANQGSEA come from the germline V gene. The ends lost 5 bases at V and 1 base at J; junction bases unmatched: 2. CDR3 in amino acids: CSVLGQSYEQYF. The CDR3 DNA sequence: TGCAGCGTTTTGGGACAGTCCTACGAGCAGTACTTC.

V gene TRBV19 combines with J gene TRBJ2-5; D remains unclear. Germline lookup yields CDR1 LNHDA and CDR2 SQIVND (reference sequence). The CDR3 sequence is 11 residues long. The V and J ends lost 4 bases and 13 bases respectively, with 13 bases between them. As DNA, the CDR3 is TGTGCCAGTAGTAATCTGAGAGCGCTGTACTTC. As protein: CASSNLRALYF.

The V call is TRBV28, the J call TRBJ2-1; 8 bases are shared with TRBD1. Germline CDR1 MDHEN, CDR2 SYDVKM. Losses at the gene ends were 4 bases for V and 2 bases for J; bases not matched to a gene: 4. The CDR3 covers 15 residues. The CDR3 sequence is CASSYRDRPYNEQFF. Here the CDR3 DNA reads TGTGCCAGCAGTTACCGGGACAGGCCCTACAATGAGCAGTTCTTC.

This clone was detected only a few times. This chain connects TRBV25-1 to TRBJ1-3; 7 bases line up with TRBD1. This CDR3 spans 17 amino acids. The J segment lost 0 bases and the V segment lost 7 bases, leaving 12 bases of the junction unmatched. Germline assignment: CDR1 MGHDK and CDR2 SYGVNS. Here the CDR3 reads CASTPRDSFYSGNTIYF. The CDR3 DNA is TGTGCCAGCACTCCACGGGACAGCTTTTACTCTGGAAACACCATATATTTT.

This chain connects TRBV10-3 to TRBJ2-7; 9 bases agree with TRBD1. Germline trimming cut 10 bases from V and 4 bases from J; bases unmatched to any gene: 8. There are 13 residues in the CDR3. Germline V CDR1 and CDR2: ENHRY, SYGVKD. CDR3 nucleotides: TGTGCCACCGCTCCGGGACAGGGATACGAGCAGTACTTC. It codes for CATAPGQGYEQYF.